This record covers a single T cell receptor beta chain. Antigen specificity is unknown. These data originate in a study of T cells in Graves' hyperthyroidism and ophthalmopathy. The wider study: Peripheral blood was taken when the disease was first diagnosed, before any treatment began.

Study findings and constraints: The model made its ophthalmopathy prediction, and onset followed a median approximately six months later. Most thyroid clonotypes expanded above 0.001 appeared in blood too.

In germline, CDR1 is DFQATT, CDR2 SNEGSKA (reference sequence). The CDR3 is 13 amino acids. Trimming took 3 bases from V and 9 from J, leaving 15 bases between them. The source material, RNA transcripts, was used to amplify TCR beta CDR3 regions. HTBI primers were employed in a first-round RT-PCR of the TCR CDR3. Each CDR3 protein is one row after TCRdb ran MiXCR on the multiplex PCR reads. This repertoire shows about 640,000 distinct CDR3 sequences, under 25% found once; its top ten account for about 34%. Material: blood. The genes are TRBV20-1 and TRBJ1-3; D uncertain. This receptor was identified in a man aged 25-40 years with Graves' ophthalmopathy. CDR3 DNA: TGCAGTGCTAGGGATATCCAACGCAGCACCATATATTTT. It encodes CSARDIQRSTIYF.